This T cell receptor beta chain emerged from a study of shared clonotypes between healthy human individuals. DNA at roughly 0.2 ug, about 30,000 T cell genomes, went into sorted-subset replicate PCRs. The data were produced by immunoSEQ multiplex PCR, yet TCRdb's version contains in-frame clones alone and is incomplete. The repertoire consists of 550,000 to 850,000 clones, with 74% occurring once and the leading ten covering around 1.6%. Study-wide points: Clonotype sharing across a few donors was observed for around 5.1% of naive CD4 clonotypes.

About this clone: Its antigen is still unknown.

CDR3 length: 15 residues. The germline V gene has CDR1 SGHRS and CDR2 YFSETQ. V gave up 6 bases and J gave up 0 bases, with 16 bases separating them. The receptor was isolated from a woman in her twenties or thirties in good health. The V gene is TRBV5-1, the J gene TRBJ2-7; perhaps TRBD1 as D (6 bases). Input material: memory CD4+ T cells sorted from blood. Subset noted: CD45RA-negative fraction. The CDR3 bases are TGCGCCAGCACCAGGGACATCACAAGCTCCTACGAGCAGTACTTC. It encodes CASTRDITSSYEQYF.